This TCR beta chain is drawn from a study of T cell repertoires in cytomegalovirus infection (dated by TCRdb to the late 2010s). With respect to the entire study: Because public TCR beta signatures pointed to carriage of CMV infection together with the matching HLA type, the HLA type of each donor mattered for the analysis. Here is what the overall study found, with its caveats: The ex vivo response was dominated by HLA-C-restricted CMV-specific TCR beta clonotypes, which also provided the single most frequent clonotype in two of eight donors. In both this cohort and an independent cohort of 352 donors, the cumulative frequency of public TCR beta family members distinguished carriers of CMV infection plus the relevant HLA type.

From the germline V gene (reference sequence), CDR1 is DFQATT and CDR2 is SNEGSKA. The junction shows trimming of 6 bases on V and 0 bases on J, and the gene matches do not reach 2 bases of it. Measured from the cysteine to the phenylalanine, the CDR3 is 13 residues long. CDR3 DNA is the only sequence kept; it has 39 bases, read in frame from the first base. Sequencing was performed on an Illumina HiSeq 1500. TCRdb reanalyzed the raw reads on its own, using fastp at Q25 for trimming and MiXCR for clone calling, and kept in-frame beta chains. CDR3 protein duplicates are merged, each entry listing the most common genes and DNA. The sample yields approximately 180,000 distinct CDR3 sequences; about 17% were counted once. Jointly, the top ten make up approximately 25% of the sample. A note on this clonotype: The specificity of this receptor is unknown. It has no much larger one-base neighbor in the sample; base qualities were not kept.

This clonotype was sampled from a human donor in good health (CMV status not recorded). Some clones in this sample may be carry-over from other donors' samples. The chain employs TRBV20-1 and TRBJ2-3; the central 8 bases match TRBD1. Input material: CD8+ T cells from PBMCs. The nucleotides read TGCAGTGCCTGGACAGGGAGCACAGATACGCAGTATTTT. The encoded protein is CSAWTGSTDTQYF.